A single TCR beta chain is shown here with its context. CDR3 length: 15 residues. With 6 bases removed from V and 1 base from J, the gap between germline ends came to 14 bases. The germline CDR1 and CDR2 sequences are SNHLY and FYNNEI. These data are taken from a study of T cell clones after liver transplantation. Here immunoSEQ multiplex PCR was the method, and the copy in TCRdb shows in-frame clones only, minus some. Seen here are roughly 51,000 clones, 65% to 80% observed once, and the top ten hold about 10%. Source: CD4+ T cells from blood, taken roughly 56 months after liver transplant. The TCR comes from a human patient who received a liver transplant. Some T cells may have come from the graft donor. The chain combines TRBV2 with TRBJ2-3; D possibly corresponds to TRBD1 (6 bases). In DNA form, the CDR3 reads TGTGCCAGCAGAGGTGGATCAGGGGGCACAGATACGCAGTATTTT. Protein sequence: CASRGGSGGTDTQYF.